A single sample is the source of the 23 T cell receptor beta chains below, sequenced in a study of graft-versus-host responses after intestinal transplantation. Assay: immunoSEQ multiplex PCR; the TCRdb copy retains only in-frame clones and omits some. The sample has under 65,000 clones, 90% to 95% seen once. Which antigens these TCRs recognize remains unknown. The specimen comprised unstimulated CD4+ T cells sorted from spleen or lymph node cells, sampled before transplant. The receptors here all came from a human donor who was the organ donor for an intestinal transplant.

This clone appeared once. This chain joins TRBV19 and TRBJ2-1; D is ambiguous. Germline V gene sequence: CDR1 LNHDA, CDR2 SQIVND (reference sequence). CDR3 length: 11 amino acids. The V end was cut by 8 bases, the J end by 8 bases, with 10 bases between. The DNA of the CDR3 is TGTGCCAGTCGAGCGACCCATGAGCAGTTCTTC. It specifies CASRATHEQFF.

CDR3 region: CASLIWVSNQPQHF. The CDR3 nucleotides are TGTGCCAGCCTTATTTGGGTAAGCAATCAGCCCCAGCATTTT. The chain combines TRBV6-4 with TRBJ1-5; the D is unclear. The length of the CDR3 is 14 residues. CDR1 MRHNA and CDR2 SNTAGT come from the germline V gene. The V gene lost 8 bases and the J gene lost 1 base, with 12 bases spanning the gap.

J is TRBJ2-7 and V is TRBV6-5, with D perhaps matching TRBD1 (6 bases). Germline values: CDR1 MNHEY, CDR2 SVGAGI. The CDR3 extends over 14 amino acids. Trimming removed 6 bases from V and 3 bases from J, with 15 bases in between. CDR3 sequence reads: CASRLGQTGYEQYF. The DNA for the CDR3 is TGTGCCAGCAGGCTCGGACAGACGGGCTACGAGCAGTACTTC.

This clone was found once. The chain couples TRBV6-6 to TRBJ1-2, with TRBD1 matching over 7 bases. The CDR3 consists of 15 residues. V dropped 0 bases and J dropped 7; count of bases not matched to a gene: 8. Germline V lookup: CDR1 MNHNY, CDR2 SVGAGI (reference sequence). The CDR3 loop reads CASSYSSEGAIGYTF. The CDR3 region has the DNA TGTGCCAGCAGTTACTCGTCTGAGGGGGCGATTGGCTACACCTTC.

As DNA, the CDR3 is TGTGCCAGCAGTGTCGACAGCCCCTCGCAGTACTTC. Amino acids: CASSVDSPSQYF. The V gene is TRBV2, the J gene TRBJ2-7; the D gene is possibly TRBD1 (5 bases). Trimming removed 4 bases at V and 9 bases at J, with 13 bases between. CDR1 is SNHLY and CDR2 is FYNNEI in the germline V gene. The CDR3 runs 12 residues.

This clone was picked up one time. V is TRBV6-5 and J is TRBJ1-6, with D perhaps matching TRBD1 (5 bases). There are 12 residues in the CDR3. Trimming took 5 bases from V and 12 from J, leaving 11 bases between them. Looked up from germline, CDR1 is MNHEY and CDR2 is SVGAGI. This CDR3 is CASSRDVEPLHF. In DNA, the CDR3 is TGTGCCAGCAGTAGGGACGTCGAACCCCTCCACTTT.

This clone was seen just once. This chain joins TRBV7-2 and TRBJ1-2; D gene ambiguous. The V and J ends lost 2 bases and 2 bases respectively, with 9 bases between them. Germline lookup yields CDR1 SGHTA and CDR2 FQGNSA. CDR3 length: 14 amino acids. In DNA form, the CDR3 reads TGTGCCAGCAGCTTATCGACCGCAAACTATGGCTACACCTTC. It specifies CASSLSTANYGYTF.

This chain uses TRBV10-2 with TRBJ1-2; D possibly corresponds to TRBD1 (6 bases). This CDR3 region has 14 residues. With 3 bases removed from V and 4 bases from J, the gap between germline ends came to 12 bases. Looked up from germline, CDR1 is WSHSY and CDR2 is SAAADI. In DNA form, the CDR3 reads TGCGCCAGCAGTGATCAGGGGCCCGGCTATGGCTACACCTTC. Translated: CASSDQGPGYGYTF.

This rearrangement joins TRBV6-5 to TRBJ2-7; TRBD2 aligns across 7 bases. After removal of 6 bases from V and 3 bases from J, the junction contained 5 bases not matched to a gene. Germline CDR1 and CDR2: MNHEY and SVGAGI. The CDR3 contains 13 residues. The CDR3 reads CASSRPGGYEQYF. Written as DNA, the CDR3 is TGTGCCAGCAGCCGCCCGGGGGGCTACGAGCAGTACTTC.

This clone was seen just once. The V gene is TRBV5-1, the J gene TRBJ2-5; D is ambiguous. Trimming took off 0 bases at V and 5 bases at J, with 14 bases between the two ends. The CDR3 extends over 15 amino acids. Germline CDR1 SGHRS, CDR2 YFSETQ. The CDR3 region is CASSLAELFRETQYF. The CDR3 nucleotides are TGCGCCAGCAGCTTGGCCGAACTGTTTCGGGAGACCCAGTACTTC.

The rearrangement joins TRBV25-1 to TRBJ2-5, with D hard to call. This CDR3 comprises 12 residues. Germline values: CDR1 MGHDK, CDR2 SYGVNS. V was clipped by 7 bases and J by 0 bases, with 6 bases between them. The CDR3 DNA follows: TGTGCCAGCAATAGCAACCAAGAGACCCAGTACTTC. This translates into CASNSNQETQYF.

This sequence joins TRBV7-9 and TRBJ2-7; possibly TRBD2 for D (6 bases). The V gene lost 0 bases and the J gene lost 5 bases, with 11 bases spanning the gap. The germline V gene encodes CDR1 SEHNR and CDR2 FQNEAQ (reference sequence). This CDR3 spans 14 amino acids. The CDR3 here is CASSLAGGGHEQYF. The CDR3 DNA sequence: TGTGCCAGCAGCTTAGCCGGGGGTGGCCACGAGCAGTACTTC.

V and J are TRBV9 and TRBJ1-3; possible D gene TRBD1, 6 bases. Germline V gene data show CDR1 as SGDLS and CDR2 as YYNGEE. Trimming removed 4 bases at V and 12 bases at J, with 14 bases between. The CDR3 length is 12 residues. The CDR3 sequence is CASSPHRGGIYF. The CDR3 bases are TGTGCCAGCAGCCCCCATAGGGGGGGCATATATTTT.

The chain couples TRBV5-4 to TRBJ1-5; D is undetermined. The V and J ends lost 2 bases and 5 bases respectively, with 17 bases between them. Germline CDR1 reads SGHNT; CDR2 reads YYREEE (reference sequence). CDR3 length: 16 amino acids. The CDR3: CASSLVRREGDQPQHF. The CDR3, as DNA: TGTGCCAGCAGCTTAGTACGGCGCGAGGGAGATCAGCCCCAGCATTTT.

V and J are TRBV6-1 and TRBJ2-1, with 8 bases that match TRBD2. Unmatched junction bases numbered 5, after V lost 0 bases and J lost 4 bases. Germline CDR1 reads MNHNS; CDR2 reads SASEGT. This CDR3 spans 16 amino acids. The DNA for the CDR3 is TGTGCCAGCAGTGAAGCCGGGACTAGGCTTTACAATGAGCAGTTCTTC. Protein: CASSEAGTRLYNEQFF.

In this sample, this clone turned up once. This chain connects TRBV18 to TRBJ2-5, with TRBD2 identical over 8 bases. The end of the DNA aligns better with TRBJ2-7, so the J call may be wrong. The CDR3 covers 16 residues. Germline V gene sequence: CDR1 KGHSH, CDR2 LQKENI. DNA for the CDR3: TGTGCCAGCTCACCATTACCGGGGGGGCAGGTTGACGAGCAGTACTTC. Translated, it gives CASSPLPGGQVDEQYF.

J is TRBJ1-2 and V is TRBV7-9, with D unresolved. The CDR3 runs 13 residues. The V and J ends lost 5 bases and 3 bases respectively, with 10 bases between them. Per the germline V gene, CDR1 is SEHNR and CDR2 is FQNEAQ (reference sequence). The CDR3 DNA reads TGTGCCAGCAGCCAAGGCCAATACTATGGCTACACCTTC. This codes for CASSQGQYYGYTF. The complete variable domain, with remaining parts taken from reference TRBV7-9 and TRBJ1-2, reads DTGVSQNPRHKITKRGQNVTFRCDPISEHNRLYWYRQTLGQGPEFLTYFQNEAQLEKSRLLSDRFSAERPKGSFSTLEIQRTEQGDSAMYLCASSQGQYYGYTFGSGTRLTVV.

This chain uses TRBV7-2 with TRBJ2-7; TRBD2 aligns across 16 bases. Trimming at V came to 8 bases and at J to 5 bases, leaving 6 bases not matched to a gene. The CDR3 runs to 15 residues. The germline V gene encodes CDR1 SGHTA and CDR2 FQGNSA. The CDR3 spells CASGTSGGAVNEQYF. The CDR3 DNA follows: TGTGCCAGCGGGACTAGCGGGGGGGCTGTGAACGAGCAGTACTTC.

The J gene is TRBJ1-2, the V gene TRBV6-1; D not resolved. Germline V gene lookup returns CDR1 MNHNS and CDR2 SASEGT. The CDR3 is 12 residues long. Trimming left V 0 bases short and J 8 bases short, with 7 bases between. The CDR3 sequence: CASSEARPGYTF. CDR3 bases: TGTGCCAGCAGTGAAGCGCGCCCGGGCTACACCTTC.

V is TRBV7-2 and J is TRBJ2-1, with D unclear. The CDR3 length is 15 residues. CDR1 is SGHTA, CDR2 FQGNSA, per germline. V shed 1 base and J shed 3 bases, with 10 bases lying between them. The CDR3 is CASSLGQIHYNEQFF. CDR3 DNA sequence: TGTGCCAGCAGCTTAGGCCAGATACACTACAATGAGCAGTTCTTC.

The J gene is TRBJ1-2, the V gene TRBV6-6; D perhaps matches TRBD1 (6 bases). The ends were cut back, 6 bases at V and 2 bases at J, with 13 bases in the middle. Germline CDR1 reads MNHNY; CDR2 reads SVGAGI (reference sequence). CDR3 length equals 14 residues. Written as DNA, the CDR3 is TGTGCCAGCAGCTTACCCCAGGGGAACTATGGCTACACCTTC. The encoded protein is CASSLPQGNYGYTF.

The CDR3 coding sequence is TGTGCCAGCAGCTTAAGGGAGGGGGCCTCCTACGAGCAGTACTTC. Encoded protein: CASSLREGASYEQYF. The chain has TRBV7-9 and TRBJ2-7, with D perhaps matching TRBD1 or TRBD2 (7 bases each). Per germline, CDR1 SEHNR and CDR2 FQNEAQ (reference sequence). The CDR3 loop spans 15 amino acids. V gave up 2 bases and J gave up 0 bases, with 11 bases separating them.

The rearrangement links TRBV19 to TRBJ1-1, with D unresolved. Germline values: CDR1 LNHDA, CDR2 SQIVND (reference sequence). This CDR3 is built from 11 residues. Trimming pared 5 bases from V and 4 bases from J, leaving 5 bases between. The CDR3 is CASSLATEAFF. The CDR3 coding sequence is TGTGCCAGTAGTCTCGCCACTGAAGCTTTCTTT. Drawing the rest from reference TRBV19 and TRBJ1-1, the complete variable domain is DGGITQSPKYLFRKEGQNVTLSCEQNLNHDAMYWYRQDPGQGLRLIYYSQIVNDFQKGDIAEGYSVSREKKESFPLTVTSAQKNPTAFYLCASSLATEAFFGQGTRLTVV.